The 18 T cell receptor beta chains below all came from one sample that was sequenced in a study of cytomegalovirus exposure and HLA in healthy donors. Amplification used 60 Vbeta primers and 13 Jbeta primers. The protocol was immunoSEQ multiplex PCR, while the TCRdb copy is restricted to in-frame clones and leaves out a portion. The sample shows about 200,000 clones, approximately 83% of them seen only once. Sequencing was carried out using PBMCs. Receptors were obtained from a boy between 2 and 10 years old in good health and CMV-seronegative.

The V gene is TRBV5-8, the J gene TRBJ1-5, with D unresolved. Germline V lookup: CDR1 SGHTS, CDR2 YDEGEE. The CDR3 loop spans 14 amino acids. V lost 0 bases and J 6 bases, leaving 10 bases between the germline ends. This CDR3 reads CASSLAGKGQPQHF. CDR3 DNA sequence: TGTGCCAGCAGCTTGGCGGGGAAGGGTCAGCCCCAGCATTTT.

The DNA for the CDR3 is TGTGCCAGCAGGGCCAGCGGGGGGGCAGATACGCAGTATTTT. It is translated as CASRASGGADTQYF. The rearrangement joins TRBV6-4 to TRBJ2-3; 10 bases agree with TRBD2. The CDR3 totals 14 residues. Germline-derived CDR1 and CDR2 are MRHNA and SNTAGT. Trimming removed 6 bases from V and 4 bases from J; junction bases left unmatched: 4.

V usage is TRBV19 and J usage is TRBJ1-1; 9 bases match TRBD1. V shed 5 bases and J 1 base; nucleotides not matched to a gene: 2. The CDR3 covers 14 residues. Germline values: CDR1 LNHDA, CDR2 SQIVND (reference sequence). Here the CDR3 reads CASSPQGANTEAFF. CDR3 DNA: TGTGCCAGTAGTCCACAGGGGGCGAACACTGAAGCTTTCTTT. The full variable domain, rest sourced from reference TRBV19 and TRBJ1-1, is DGGITQSPKYLFRKEGQNVTLSCEQNLNHDAMYWYRQDPGQGLRLIYYSQIVNDFQKGDIAEGYSVSREKKESFPLTVTSAQKNPTAFYLCASSPQGANTEAFFGQGTRLTVV.

V is TRBV5-4 and J is TRBJ2-7, with TRBD1 matching over 11 bases. The V and J ends lost 4 bases and 4 bases, in that order; junction bases with no gene match: 7. Germline-derived CDR1 and CDR2 are SGHNT and YYREEE (reference sequence). The CDR3 extends over 15 amino acids. This CDR3 reads CASSPGQGAGYEQYF. As DNA, the CDR3 is TGTGCCAGCAGCCCCGGACAGGGGGCTGGATACGAGCAGTACTTC.

This sequence joins TRBV4-1 and TRBJ1-1; TRBD1 agrees at 8 bases. The CDR3 is made up of 14 amino acids. Germline V lookup: CDR1 MGHRA, CDR2 YSYEKL. V lost 9 bases, J lost 4 bases, and 10 bases stayed unmatched. Here the CDR3 reads CARLDRELGTEAFF. The CDR3 DNA reads TGCGCCAGGCTGGACAGGGAACTTGGCACTGAAGCTTTCTTT.

This clone was counted a single time. The DNA of the CDR3 is TGTGCCAGTCGAAGGCTAGCCACTATTGATGAGCAGTTCTTC. Protein: CASRRLATIDEQFF. This chain links TRBV6-1 with TRBJ2-1, with D possibly TRBD2 on 5 matching bases. V was trimmed by 9 bases and J by 8 bases, leaving 20 bases between them. Germline lookup yields CDR1 MNHNS and CDR2 SASEGT. This CDR3 has 14 residues.

The rearrangement links TRBV10-3 to TRBJ1-4, with D uncertain. V lost 6 bases to trimming and J lost 0 bases, with 11 bases between them. The CDR3 length is 15 residues. Germline V gene data show CDR1 as ENHRY and CDR2 as SYGVKD. DNA for the CDR3: TGTGCCATCAGCAACATTGCCGCAACTAATGAAAAACTGTTTTTT. This translates into CAISNIAATNEKLFF.

In the case of this clone: The germline gene is not matched at one end of the junction; a read error may be the cause. The chain joins TRBV7-9 to TRBJ2-5, with 9 nucleotides matching TRBD1. Germline CDR1 and CDR2: SEHNR and FQNEAQ (reference sequence). This CDR3 has 15 amino acids. The CDR3 here is CTSSLITGGFETQYF. In DNA, the CDR3 is TGTACCAGCAGCTTAATCACAGGGGGCTTCGAGACCCAGTACTTC.

This chain links TRBV6-1 with TRBJ2-1; 9 nucleotides match TRBD2. The CDR3 is 13 amino acids. Germline V lookup: CDR1 MNHNS, CDR2 SASEGT. Germline trimming cut 11 bases from V and 4 bases from J; bases unmatched to any gene: 6. DNA of the CDR3: TGTGCCGTGAGGCGGGAGGGTTACAATGAGCAGTTCTTC. Protein product: CAVRREGYNEQFF.

This clone has just one count. The V gene is TRBV27, the J gene TRBJ2-2; D unresolved. The CDR3 extends over 12 amino acids. V was shortened by 5 bases and J by 4 bases, with 5 bases between the two germline ends. Germline assignment: CDR1 MNHEY and CDR2 SMNVEV (reference sequence). CDR3 nucleotides: TGTGCCAGCAGTCTAGGCACCGGGGAGCTGTTTTTT. This sequence encodes CASSLGTGELFF.

V gene TRBV19 combines with J gene TRBJ2-3; perhaps TRBD2 as D (6 bases). The length of the CDR3 is 15 residues. V was shortened by 1 base and J by 2 bases, with 10 bases between the two germline ends. CDR1 LNHDA and CDR2 SQIVND come from the germline V gene (reference sequence). CDR3: CASSIGDSVTDTQYF. The CDR3, as DNA: TGTGCCAGTAGTATAGGGGACTCCGTCACAGATACGCAGTATTTT.

The genes are TRBV11-2 and TRBJ1-2; D gene uncertain. CDR1 and CDR2 from the germline V gene are SGHAT and FQNNGV. CDR3 length equals 14 residues. Trimming took 1 base from V and 6 from J, leaving 12 bases between them. CDR3 nucleotides: TGTGCCAGCAGCTTAGGGAGTTCGGGAAATGGCTACACCTTC. Its protein is CASSLGSSGNGYTF. Based on the CDR3 plus reference TRBV11-2 and TRBJ1-2, the full variable domain is EAGVAQSPRYKIIEKRQSVAFWCNPISGHATLYWYQQILGQGPKLLIQFQNNGVVDDSQLPKDRFSAERLKGVDSTLKIQPAKLEDSAVYLCASSLGSSGNGYTFGSGTRLTVV.

V is TRBV12-5 and J is TRBJ2-1, with D possibly matching TRBD2 (5 bases). Germline loops: CDR1 LGHNT, CDR2 FRNRAP. V was clipped by 4 bases and J by 0 bases, with 10 bases between them. The CDR3 length is 15 residues. CDR3 protein: CASGSRESSYNEQFF. Here the CDR3 DNA reads TGTGCTAGTGGTTCGAGGGAGAGCTCCTACAATGAGCAGTTCTTC.

This chain joins TRBV5-3 and TRBJ2-1; 11 bases line up with TRBD1. TRBV5-3 falls under the ORF class, with uncertain function. V was clipped by 0 bases and J by 7 bases; unmatched bases: 6. The CDR3 runs to 16 residues. The chain's CDR3 is CARSLVGTGGGNEQFF. The DNA for the CDR3 is TGTGCCAGAAGCTTGGTAGGGACAGGGGGTGGGAATGAGCAGTTCTTC.

In regard to this clone: The junction differs from germline at one of its ends, possibly a read error. The sample contains more than one DNA sequence encoding this CDR3. The V and J genes are TRBV6-4 and TRBJ2-1, with 9 bases fitting TRBD2. From germline, CDR1 is MRHNA and CDR2 SNTAGT. The CDR3 is 15 residues long. In DNA, the CDR3 is TGTGCTAGCAGTGACTCCGCGGGAGGGCGCGATGAGCAGTTCTTC. Its protein is CASSDSAGGRDEQFF.

The rearrangement uses TRBV2 and TRBJ2-1, with D perhaps matching TRBD1 (5 bases). Trimming pared 1 base from V and 0 bases from J, leaving 10 bases between. Germline CDR1 and CDR2: SNHLY and FYNNEI. CDR3 length: 16 amino acids. The CDR3 reads CASSEVAGHSYNEQFF. In DNA form, the CDR3 reads TGTGCCAGCAGTGAAGTGGCAGGACACTCCTACAATGAGCAGTTCTTC.

J is TRBJ1-1 and V is TRBV9; 9 bases map to TRBD1. The V gene's germline CDR1 is SGDLS and CDR2 YYNGEE. The CDR3 has 14 residues. Unmatched junction bases numbered 0, after V lost 3 bases and J lost 0 bases. CDR3 region: CASSGTGVNTEAFF. The CDR3 bases are TGTGCCAGCAGCGGGACAGGGGTGAACACTGAAGCTTTCTTT.

The chain couples TRBV5-6 to TRBJ2-3, with 9 bases lining up with TRBD2. J lost 4 bases, V lost 0 bases, and 6 bases had no gene match. CDR1 is SGHDT and CDR2 is YYEEEE in the germline V gene. The CDR3 sequence is 16 residues long. DNA for the CDR3: TGTGCCAGCAGCTTGGGGTCCGGCGGGGGGGCAGATACGCAGTATTTT. This gives the protein CASSLGSGGGADTQYF. Full variable domain (missing parts from reference TRBV5-6 and TRBJ2-3): DAGVTQSPTHLIKTRGQQVTLRCSPKSGHDTVSWYQQALGQGPQFIFQYYEEEERQRGNFPDRFSGHQFPNYSSELNVNALLLGDSALYLCASSLGSGGGADTQYFGPGTRLTVL.